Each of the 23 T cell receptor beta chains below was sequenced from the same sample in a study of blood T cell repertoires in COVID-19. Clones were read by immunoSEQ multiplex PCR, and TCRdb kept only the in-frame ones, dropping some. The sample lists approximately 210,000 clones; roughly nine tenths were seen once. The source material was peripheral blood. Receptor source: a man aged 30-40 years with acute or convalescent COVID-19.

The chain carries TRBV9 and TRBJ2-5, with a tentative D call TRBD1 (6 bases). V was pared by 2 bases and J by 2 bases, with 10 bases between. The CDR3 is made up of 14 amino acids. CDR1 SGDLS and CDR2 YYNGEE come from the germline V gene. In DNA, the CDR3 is TGTGCCAGCAGCGTCCGAGGGGGACAAGAGACCCAGTACTTC. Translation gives CASSVRGGQETQYF. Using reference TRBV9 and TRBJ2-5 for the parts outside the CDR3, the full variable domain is DSGVTQTPKHLITATGQRVTLRCSPRSGDLSVYWYQQSLDQGLQFLIQYYNGEERAKGNILERFSAQQFPDLHSELNLSSLELGDSALYFCASSVRGGQETQYFGPGTRLLVL.

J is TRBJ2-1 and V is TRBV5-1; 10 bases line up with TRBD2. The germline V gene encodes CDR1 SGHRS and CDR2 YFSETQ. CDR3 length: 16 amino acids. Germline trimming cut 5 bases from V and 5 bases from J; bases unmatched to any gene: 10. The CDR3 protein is CASSDSAGGFHNEQFF. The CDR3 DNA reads TGCGCCAGCAGTGACTCAGCGGGGGGGTTCCACAATGAGCAGTTCTTC.

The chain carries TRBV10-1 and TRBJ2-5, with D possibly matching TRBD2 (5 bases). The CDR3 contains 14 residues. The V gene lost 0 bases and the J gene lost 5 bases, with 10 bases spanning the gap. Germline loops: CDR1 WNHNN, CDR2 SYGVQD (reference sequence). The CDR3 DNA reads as TGCGCCAGCAGTGAGTCGAGGGCTTCGGAGACCCAGTACTTC. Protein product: CASSESRASETQYF.

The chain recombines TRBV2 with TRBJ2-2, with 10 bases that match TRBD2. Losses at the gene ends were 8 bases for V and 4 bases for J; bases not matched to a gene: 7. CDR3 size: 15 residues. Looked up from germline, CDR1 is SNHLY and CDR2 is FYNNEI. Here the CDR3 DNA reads TGTGCCAGCCTAGCGGGGGTATTCGGCACCGGGGAGCTGTTTTTT. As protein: CASLAGVFGTGELFF.

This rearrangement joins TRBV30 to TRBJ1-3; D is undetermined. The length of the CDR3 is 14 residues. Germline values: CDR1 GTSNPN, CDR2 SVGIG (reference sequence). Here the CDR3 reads CALTHSNSGNTIYF. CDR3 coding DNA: TGTGCTCTCACGCACTCAAACTCTGGAAACACCATATATTTT.

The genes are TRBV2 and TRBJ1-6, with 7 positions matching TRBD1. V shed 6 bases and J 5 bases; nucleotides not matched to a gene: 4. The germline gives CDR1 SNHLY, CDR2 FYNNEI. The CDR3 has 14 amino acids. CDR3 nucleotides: TGTGCCAGCAGGCGAACAGGGGATAATTCACCCCTCCACTTT. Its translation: CASRRTGDNSPLHF.

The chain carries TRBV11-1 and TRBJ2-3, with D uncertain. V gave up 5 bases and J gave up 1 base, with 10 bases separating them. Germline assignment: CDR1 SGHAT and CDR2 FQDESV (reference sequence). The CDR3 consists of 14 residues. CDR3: CASSLVRRTDTQYF. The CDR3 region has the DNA TGTGCCAGCAGCCTTGTGCGGCGCACAGATACGCAGTATTTT. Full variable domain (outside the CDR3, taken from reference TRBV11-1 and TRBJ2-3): EAEVAQSPRYKITEKSQAVAFWCDPISGHATLYWYRQILGQGPELLVQFQDESVVDDSQLPKDRFSAERLKGVDSTLKIQPAELGDSAMYLCASSLVRRTDTQYFGPGTRLTVL.

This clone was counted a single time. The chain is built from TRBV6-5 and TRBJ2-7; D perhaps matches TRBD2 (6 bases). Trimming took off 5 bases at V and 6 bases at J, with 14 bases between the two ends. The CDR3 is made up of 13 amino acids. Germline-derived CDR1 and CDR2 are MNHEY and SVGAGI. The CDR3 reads CASSIRGIPEQYF. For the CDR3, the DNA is TGTGCCAGCAGTATACGGGGGATTCCCGAGCAGTACTTC.

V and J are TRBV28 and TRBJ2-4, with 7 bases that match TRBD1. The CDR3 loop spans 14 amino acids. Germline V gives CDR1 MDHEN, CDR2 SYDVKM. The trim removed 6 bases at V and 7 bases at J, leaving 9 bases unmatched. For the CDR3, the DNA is TGTGCCAGCAGCCACTACAGGGGTGTGAACATTCAGTACTTC. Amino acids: CASSHYRGVNIQYF.

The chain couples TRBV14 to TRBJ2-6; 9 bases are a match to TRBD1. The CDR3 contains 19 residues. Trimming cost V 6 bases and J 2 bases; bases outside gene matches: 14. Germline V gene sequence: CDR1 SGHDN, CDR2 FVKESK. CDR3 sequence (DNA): TGTGCCAGCAGTCAACGTCCGGGACAGGGTTTAGCTGGGGCCAACGTCCTGACTTTC. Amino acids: CASSQRPGQGLAGANVLTF.

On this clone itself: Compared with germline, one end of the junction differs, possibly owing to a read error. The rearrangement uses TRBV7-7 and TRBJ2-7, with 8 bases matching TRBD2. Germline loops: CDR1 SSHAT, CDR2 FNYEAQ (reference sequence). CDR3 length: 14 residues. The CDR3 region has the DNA TGTGCTAGCAGCTTAGGCGGGGGGAACTACGAGCAGTACTTC. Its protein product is CASSLGGGNYEQYF.

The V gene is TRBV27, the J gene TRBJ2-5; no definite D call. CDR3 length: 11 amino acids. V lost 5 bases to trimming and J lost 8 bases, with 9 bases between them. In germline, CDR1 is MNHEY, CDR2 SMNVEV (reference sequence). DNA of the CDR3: TGTGCCAGCAGTCAATCCAGAACCCAGTACTTC. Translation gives CASSQSRTQYF.

The CDR3 DNA is TGTGCCAGCAGGACGAGCGGGAGGCCCTACAATGAGCAGTTCTTC. This translates into CASRTSGRPYNEQFF. The gene calls are TRBV3-1 (or the pseudogene TRBV3-2) and TRBJ2-1; the match to TRBD2 covers 9 bases. V dropped 6 bases and J dropped 2; count of bases not matched to a gene: 5. CDR1 is LGHDT, CDR2 YNNKEL, per germline (reference sequence). The CDR3 totals 15 residues.

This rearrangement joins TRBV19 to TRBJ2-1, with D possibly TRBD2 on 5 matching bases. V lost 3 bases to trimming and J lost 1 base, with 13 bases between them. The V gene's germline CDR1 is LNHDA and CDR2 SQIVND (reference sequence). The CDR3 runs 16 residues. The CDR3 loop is CASSISRLYSYNEQFF. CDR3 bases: TGTGCCAGTAGTATTAGCAGACTATATTCCTACAATGAGCAGTTCTTC.

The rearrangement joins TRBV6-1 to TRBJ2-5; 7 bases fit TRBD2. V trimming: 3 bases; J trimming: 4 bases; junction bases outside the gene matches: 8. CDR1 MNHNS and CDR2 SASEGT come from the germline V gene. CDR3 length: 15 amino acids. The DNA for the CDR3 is TGTGCCAGCAGTGAGGGAGGTGGGGGGGGAGAGACCCAGTACTTC. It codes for CASSEGGGGGETQYF.

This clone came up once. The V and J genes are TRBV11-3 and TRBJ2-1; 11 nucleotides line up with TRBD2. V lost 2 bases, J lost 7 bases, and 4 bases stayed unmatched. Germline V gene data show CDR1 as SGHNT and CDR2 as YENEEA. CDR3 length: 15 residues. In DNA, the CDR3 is TGTGCCAGCAGCTTAACTAGCGGGGGAAGGAATGAGCAGTTCTTC. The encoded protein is CASSLTSGGRNEQFF. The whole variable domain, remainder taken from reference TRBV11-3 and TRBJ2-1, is EAGVVQSPRYKIIEKKQPVAFWCNPISGHNTLYWYLQNLGQGPELLIRYENEEAVDDSQLPKDRFSAERLKGVDSTLKIQPAELGDSAVYLCASSLTSGGRNEQFFGPGTRLTVL.

The CDR3 DNA reads TGTGCCAGCAGTTTTGATCAGGTGGGGGCTGACGGCTACACCTTC. Translation: CASSFDQVGADGYTF. The chain is built from TRBV28 and TRBJ1-2; D is possibly TRBD1 (6 bases). Per the germline V gene, CDR1 is MDHEN and CDR2 is SYDVKM. The CDR3 loop spans 15 amino acids. V lost 3 bases to trimming and J lost 8 bases, with 19 bases between them.

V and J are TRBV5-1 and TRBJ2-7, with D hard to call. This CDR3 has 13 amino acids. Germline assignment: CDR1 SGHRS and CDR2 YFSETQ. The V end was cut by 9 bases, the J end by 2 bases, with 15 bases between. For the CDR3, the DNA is TGCGCCACCTCCAGCGTACCAACCTACGAGCAGTACTTC. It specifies CATSSVPTYEQYF.

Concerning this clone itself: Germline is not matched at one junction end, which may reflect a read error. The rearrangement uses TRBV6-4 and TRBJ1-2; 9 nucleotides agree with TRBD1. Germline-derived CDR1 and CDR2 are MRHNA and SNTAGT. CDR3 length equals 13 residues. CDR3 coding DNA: TGTGCCAGCAGACCGGGACAGGGCAGGGCCCAAATCTTC. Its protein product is CASRPGQGRAQIF.

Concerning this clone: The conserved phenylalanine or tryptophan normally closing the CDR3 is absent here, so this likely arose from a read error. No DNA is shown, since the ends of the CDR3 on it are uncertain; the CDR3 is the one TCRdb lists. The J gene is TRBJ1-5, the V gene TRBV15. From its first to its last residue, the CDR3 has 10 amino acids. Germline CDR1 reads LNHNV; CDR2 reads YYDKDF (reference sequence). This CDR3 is CATSRDWRVI.

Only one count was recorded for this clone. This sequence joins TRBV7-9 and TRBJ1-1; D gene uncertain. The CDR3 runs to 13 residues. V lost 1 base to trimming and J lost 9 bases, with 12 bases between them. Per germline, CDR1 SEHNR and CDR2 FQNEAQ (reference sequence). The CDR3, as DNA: TGTGCCAGCAGCTTAGGGACTGAGGCGAAAGCTTTCTTT. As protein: CASSLGTEAKAFF.

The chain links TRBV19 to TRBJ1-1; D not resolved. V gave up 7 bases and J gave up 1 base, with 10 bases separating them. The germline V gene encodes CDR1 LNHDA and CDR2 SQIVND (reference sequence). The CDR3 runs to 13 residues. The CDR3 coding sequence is TGTGCCAGTAAAAGAACAGCGAACACTGAAGCTTTCTTT. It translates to CASKRTANTEAFF. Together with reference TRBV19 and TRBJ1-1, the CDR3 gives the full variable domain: DGGITQSPKYLFRKEGQNVTLSCEQNLNHDAMYWYRQDPGQGLRLIYYSQIVNDFQKGDIAEGYSVSREKKESFPLTVTSAQKNPTAFYLCASKRTANTEAFFGQGTRLTVV.

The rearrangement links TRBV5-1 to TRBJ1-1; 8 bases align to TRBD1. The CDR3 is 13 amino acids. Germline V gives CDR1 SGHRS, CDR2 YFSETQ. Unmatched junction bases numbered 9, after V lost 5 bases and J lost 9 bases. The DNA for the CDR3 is TGCGCCAGCAGACCGACAGGGGATGAGAAAGCTTTCTTT. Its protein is CASRPTGDEKAFF.